A selection of T cell receptor beta chains follows, all from one sample in a study of T cell repertoires in cytomegalovirus infection. TCRdb re-derived calls from the reads in MiXCR, one entry per CDR3 protein. The data show some 220,000 distinct CDR3 sequences, with 38% seen just once and approximately 59% held by the top ten. These receptors have no identified antigens. Sequenced material: CD8+ T cells from cultured PBMCs, taken from culture after CMV antigen stimulation. The receptors shown here come from a human donor in good health (CMV status not recorded). Some clones in this sample may be carry-over from other donors' samples. CDR3s include the opening cysteine and the closing phenylalanine or tryptophan. D genes are given only for firm matches. Rows give clone size only sometimes, using once, few, many, or a class for an expanded clone.

J gene | D gene | V gene | clone size | CDR3 protein | CDR3 DNA
TRBJ2-7 | . | TRBV14 | . | CASSQGSFSYEQYF | TGTGCCAGCAGCCAAGGTAGTTTCTCCTACGAGCAGTACTTC
TRBJ1-5 | . | TRBV4-2 | few | CASSQEWGGEDQPQHF | TGTGCCAGCAGCCAAGAGTGGGGGGGCGAAGATCAGCCCCAGCATTTT
TRBJ2-5 | TRBD2 | TRBV11-2 | . | CASGTSGQKTQYF | TGTGCCAGCGGGACTAGCGGTCAGAAGACCCAGTACTTC
TRBJ1-4 | TRBD1 | TRBV7-8 | . | CASSFWTGEGDEKLFF | TGTGCCAGCAGCTTCTGGACAGGGGAAGGGGATGAAAAACTGTTTTTT
TRBJ1-5 | . | TRBV28 | many | CASRPTLYSNQPQHF | TGTGCCAGCAGGCCGACACTCTATAGCAATCAGCCCCAGCATTTT
TRBJ2-7 | TRBD1 | TRBV12-3/TRBV12-4 | few | CASRSNRGARRYEQYF | TGTGCCAGCAGGTCGAACAGGGGCGCCCGGAGATACGAGCAGTACTTC
TRBJ2-4 | . | TRBV15 | . | CATSSRITQKNIQYF | TGTGCCACCAGCAGTAGAATAACCCAGAAAAACATTCAGTACTTC
TRBJ2-3 | TRBD2 | TRBV29-1 | . | CSVESLADSTDTQYF | TGCAGCGTTGAGTCCCTAGCGGACAGCACAGATACGCAGTATTTT
TRBJ2-7 | TRBD2 | TRBV11-2 | few | CASSPPGEGDYEQYF | TGTGCCAGCAGCCCGCCGGGGGAGGGAGACTACGAGCAGTACTTC
TRBJ2-7 | . | TRBV7-2 | many | CASSLVQGGTYEQYF | TGTGCCAGCAGCTTAGTACAGGGGGGGACCTACGAGCAGTACTTC
TRBJ1-2 | TRBD1 | TRBV27 | once | CASSFGQGIYGYTF | TGTGCCAGCAGTTTCGGACAGGGCATCTATGGCTACACCTTC
TRBJ2-1 | . | TRBV6-6 | . | CASSEEAGKHNEQFF | TGTGCCAGCAGTGAGGAGGCAGGGAAACACAATGAGCAGTTCTTC
TRBJ2-6 | . | TRBV5-1 | . | CASSLQQGSGANVLTF | TGCGCCAGCAGCCTGCAACAGGGCTCTGGGGCCAACGTCCTGACTTTC
TRBJ1-2 | TRBD1 | TRBV5-1 | few | CASSLAGQGGYTF | TGCGCCAGCAGCCTTGCAGGACAGGGTGGCTACACCTTC
TRBJ1-2 | TRBD1 | TRBV29-1 | few | CSAAGTGLYGYTF | TGCAGCGCTGCCGGGACAGGGCTCTATGGCTACACCTTC
TRBJ2-7 | TRBD2 | TRBV11-2 | . | CASSPGLAATYVQYF | TGTGCCAGCAGCCCCGGACTAGCGGCTACGTACGTGCAGTACTTC
TRBJ1-4 | TRBD1 | TRBV6-6 | . | CASSYPRDRGLREKLFF | TGTGCCAGCAGTTACCCCCGGGACAGGGGATTGCGGGAAAAACTGTTTTTT
TRBJ2-5 | . | TRBV7-8 | few | CASSSLPSGESQETQYF | TGTGCCAGCAGCTCACTCCCCTCCGGCGAATCCCAAGAGACCCAGTACTTC
TRBJ1-1 | . | TRBV9 | many | CASSGRDTQSEAFF | TGTGCCAGCAGCGGGCGGGACACTCAATCTGAAGCTTTCTTT
TRBJ1-5 | . | TRBV12-3/TRBV12-4 | many | CASSLGKGQPQHF | TGTGCCAGCAGTTTGGGGAAGGGACAGCCCCAGCATTTT
TRBJ1-5 | . | TRBV7-9 | once | CASSLMGQPQHF | TGTGCCAGCAGCTTAATGGGGCAGCCCCAGCATTTT
TRBJ2-1 | TRBD2 | TRBV20-1 | . | CSAFLAGGSPNEQFF | TGCAGTGCTTTCCTAGCGGGAGGGTCCCCCAATGAGCAGTTCTTC
TRBJ2-1 | . | TRBV4-2 | . | CASSQGTTGYNEQFF | TGTGCCAGCAGCCAAGGGACTACGGGCTACAATGAGCAGTTCTTC
TRBJ1-4 | . | TRBV7-9 | . | CASSLYNQLGEKLFF | TGTGCCAGCAGCTTATATAACCAATTGGGTGAAAAACTGTTTTTT
TRBJ2-5 | . | TRBV7-9 | few | CASSYPGEEETQYF | TGTGCCAGCAGCTATCCAGGGGAAGAAGAGACCCAGTACTTC
TRBJ2-7 | TRBD1 | TRBV14 | . | CASSQVPGQDYEQYF | TGTGCCAGCAGCCAAGTTCCCGGACAGGATTACGAGCAGTACTTC
TRBJ2-3 | TRBD2 | TRBV7-8 | . | CASSPSGGATDTQYF | TGTGCCAGCAGCCCCTCCGGGGGGGCAACGGATACGCAGTATTTT
TRBJ2-2 | . | TRBV7-7 | few | CASSFSLGGELFF | TGTGCTAGCAGCTTTTCCCTGGGCGGGGAGCTGTTTTTT
TRBJ1-4 | TRBD1 | TRBV7-8 | few | CASSLVSAGGSEKLFF | TGTGCCAGCAGCTTAGTTTCCGCAGGGGGGTCAGAAAAACTGTTTTTT
TRBJ1-2 | TRBD1 | TRBV30 | . | CAWMAPDRIKGYTF | TGTGCCTGGATGGCCCCGGACAGGATTAAAGGCTACACCTTC
TRBJ2-1 | . | TRBV7-8 | many | CASSYGQSGYNEQFF | TGTGCCAGCAGCTATGGACAGAGTGGCTACAATGAGCAGTTCTTC
TRBJ2-4 | . | TRBV7-4 | . | CASSLGRTADKNIQYF | TGTGCCAGCAGCTTAGGAAGGACGGCGGATAAAAACATTCAGTACTTC
TRBJ2-5 | . | TRBV28 | once | CASRAPGTLQETQYF | TGTGCCAGCAGAGCGCCCGGGACTTTACAAGAGACCCAGTACTTC
TRBJ1-1 | . | TRBV11-2 | few | CASSSWQEGRITEAFF | TGTGCCAGCAGCTCCTGGCAAGAGGGGCGCATCACTGAAGCTTTCTTT
TRBJ2-1 | . | TRBV6-6 | . | CASSYSSGNEQFF | TGTGCCAGCAGTTACTCTTCAGGGAATGAGCAGTTCTTC
TRBJ1-5 | . | TRBV7-8 | . | CASSLDYTGDLHSNQPQHF | TGTGCCAGCAGCTTAGACTACACGGGTGACCTCCATAGCAATCAGCCCCAGCATTTT
TRBJ1-4 | . | TRBV7-2 | . | CASSLLELDEKLFF | TGTGCCAGCAGCTTGTTGGAGCTTGATGAAAAACTGTTTTTT
TRBJ2-7 | TRBD1 | TRBV7-2 | many | CASSLDRGLLRDEQYF | TGTGCCAGCAGCTTGGACAGGGGGCTCCTTAGGGACGAGCAGTACTTC
TRBJ2-1 | TRBD2 | TRBV6-1 | few | CASSERASGRSNEQFF | TGTGCCAGCAGTGAAAGGGCTAGCGGGAGGAGCAATGAGCAGTTCTTC
TRBJ2-7 | TRBD2 | TRBV5-1 | few | CASSLTSGGLYEQYF | TGCGCCAGCAGCTTGACTAGCGGGGGACTCTACGAGCAGTACTTC
TRBJ2-3 | TRBD1 | TRBV6-5 | . | CASNPGQRPIKDTQYF | TGTGCCAGCAATCCGGGACAGAGACCCATCAAAGATACGCAGTATTTT
TRBJ2-1 | . | TRBV4-1 | once | CASNRDTNEQFF | TGCGCCAGCAACAGGGACACCAATGAGCAGTTCTTC
TRBJ2-5 | . | TRBV7-7 | . | CASSLIGESTQYF | TGTGCCAGCAGCTTAATCGGGGAATCGACCCAGTACTTC
TRBJ1-1 | . | TRBV4-1 | . | CASSQYTEAFF | TGCGCCAGCAGCCAATACACTGAAGCTTTCTTT
TRBJ2-1 | TRBD2 | TRBV5-4 | . | CASSSAGTSGNNEQFF | TGTGCCAGCAGCTCCGCCGGGACTAGCGGCAACAATGAGCAGTTCTTC
TRBJ2-1 | . | TRBV12-5 | . | CASGLVPGRYNEQFF | TGTGCTAGTGGTTTGGTACCTGGACGCTACAATGAGCAGTTCTTC
TRBJ2-7 | . | TRBV11-1 | . | CASSYAGSSYEQYF | TGTGCCAGCAGCTATGCAGGGAGCTCCTACGAGCAGTACTTC
TRBJ1-3 | . | TRBV12-3/TRBV12-4 | . | CASSLADTIYF | TGTGCCAGCAGTTTGGCGGACACCATATATTTT
TRBJ2-7 | . | TRBV28 | few | CASKLAGYYEQYF | TGTGCCAGCAAATTGGCAGGTTATTACGAGCAGTACTTC
TRBJ2-1 | TRBD2 | TRBV7-2 | . | CATRGASGGGNEQFF | TGTGCCACCAGGGGGGCTAGCGGGGGGGGCAATGAGCAGTTCTTC
TRBJ2-2 | . | TRBV7-4 | few | CASSFQTGELFF | TGTGCCAGCAGCTTTCAAACCGGGGAGCTGTTTTTT
TRBJ2-7 | . | TRBV27 | . | CASSWTVENEQYF | TGTGCCAGCAGTTGGACAGTTGAGAACGAGCAGTACTTC
TRBJ2-3 | . | TRBV7-2 | few | CASSSPESADTQYF | TGTGCCAGCAGCTCCCCCGAGAGCGCGGATACGCAGTATTTT
TRBJ2-7 | TRBD2 | TRBV7-8 | . | CASSVGLAGGPYEQYF | TGTGCCAGCAGCGTGGGACTAGCGGGAGGGCCCTACGAGCAGTACTTC
TRBJ2-2 | TRBD1 | TRBV6-5 | . | CASSYSRDRAGELFF | TGTGCCAGCAGTTACTCTCGGGACAGGGCCGGGGAGCTGTTTTTT
TRBJ2-1 | . | TRBV9 | . | CASSVGLDSYNEQFF | TGTGCCAGCAGCGTCGGCCTAGACTCCTACAATGAGCAGTTCTTC
TRBJ2-3 | TRBD2 | TRBV7-3 | few | CASSTGGGPDTQYF | TGTGCCAGCAGCACGGGAGGGGGACCAGATACGCAGTATTTT
TRBJ2-7 | . | TRBV7-8 | many | CASSLEGAGVMDEQYF | TGTGCCAGCAGCTTAGAAGGGGCAGGAGTGATGGACGAGCAGTACTTC
TRBJ1-4 | TRBD1 | TRBV7-9 | . | CASSPPGQGAIKLFF | TGTGCCAGCAGTCCCCCGGGACAGGGGGCGATTAAACTGTTTTTT
TRBJ2-3 | TRBD2 | TRBV12-3/TRBV12-4 | . | CASSWSGGDHTGDTQYF | TGTGCCAGCAGTTGGAGCGGGGGGGACCACACAGGAGATACGCAGTATTTT